The text below deals with one T cell receptor (beta chain). Deletions cut 3 bases from V and 7 bases from J, with 4 bases between. CDR1 MDHEN and CDR2 SYDVKM come from the germline V gene. This CDR3 is built from 11 residues. This sample was included in a study of blood T cell repertoires in COVID-19. Libraries were prepared by immunoSEQ multiplex PCR; TCRdb keeps only in-frame clonotypes and omits some of them. Among about 210,000 clones listed, about nine tenths were seen once. The sequencing input was PBMCs or T cells enriched from blood (not recorded which). The TCR sequence derives from a man between 25 and 39 years old in a cohort exposed to, infected with or recovered from COVID-19 (not recorded which). The chain is built from TRBV28 and TRBJ1-5; D gene unclear. The CDR3 DNA reads as TGTGCCAGCAGTTTTCGGCAGCCCCAGCATTTT. Its translation is CASSFRQPQHF.